This T cell receptor (beta chain) appears in the sequencing data of a study of blood T cells in healthy people across ages. Regarding the study as a whole: Naive T cell percentage and TCR beta diversity correlated strongly. Both naive CD4+ cell counts and diversity were greater in long-lived donors than in aged donors.

Every donor gave approximately 10 milliliters of peripheral blood. In regard to this clonotype: The antigen is not known.

Combining a sample-barcoded 5' primer with a J-beta primer mix, a second PCR ran for 7 to 11 cycles. Any given sample supplied a minimum of 2.5 million CDR3-containing paired-end reads. TCRdb passed the 5' RACE reads through MiXCR, listing each CDR3 protein once. The table lists about 1,400,000 distinct CDR3 sequences, 59% of them singletons. With 5 bases removed from V and 11 bases from J, the gap between germline ends came to 13 bases. The germline gives CDR1 SNHLY, CDR2 FYNNEI. This CDR3 comprises 12 residues. The source is a young man in good health. The sample comprised blood. This chain uses TRBV2 with TRBJ2-1; the D gene could be TRBD1 or TRBD2 (6 bases each). The chain's CDR3 is CASSTGASQQFF. CDR3 DNA: TGTGCCAGCAGTACGGGGGCCTCACAGCAGTTCTTC.